This TCR beta chain stems from a study of blood T cells in healthy people across ages. Study-wide findings and caveats: TCR beta diversity per million T cells fell roughly linearly with age. Strong correlation was found linking TCR beta diversity to naive T cell percentage.

Germline loops: CDR1 SGHDN, CDR2 FVKESK. The CDR3 totals 15 residues. The ends were cut back, 0 bases at V and 6 bases at J, with 14 bases in the middle. Combining a sample-barcoded 5' primer with a J-beta primer mix, a second PCR ran for roughly 7 to 12 cycles. From the 5' RACE reads, TCRdb called clonotypes with MiXCR, one entry per CDR3 protein. The sample records around 1.7 million distinct CDR3 sequences, about 30% being singletons. To note about this clonotype: Its antigen is not identified.

The sequencing sample was made of blood. The sequence was collected from a woman aged 25 to 39 in good health. This chain links TRBV14 with TRBJ1-1; no definite D call. The CDR3 reads CASSQEGWGAPEAFF. The DNA for the CDR3 is TGTGCCAGCAGCCAAGAAGGATGGGGTGCCCCTGAAGCTTTCTTT.